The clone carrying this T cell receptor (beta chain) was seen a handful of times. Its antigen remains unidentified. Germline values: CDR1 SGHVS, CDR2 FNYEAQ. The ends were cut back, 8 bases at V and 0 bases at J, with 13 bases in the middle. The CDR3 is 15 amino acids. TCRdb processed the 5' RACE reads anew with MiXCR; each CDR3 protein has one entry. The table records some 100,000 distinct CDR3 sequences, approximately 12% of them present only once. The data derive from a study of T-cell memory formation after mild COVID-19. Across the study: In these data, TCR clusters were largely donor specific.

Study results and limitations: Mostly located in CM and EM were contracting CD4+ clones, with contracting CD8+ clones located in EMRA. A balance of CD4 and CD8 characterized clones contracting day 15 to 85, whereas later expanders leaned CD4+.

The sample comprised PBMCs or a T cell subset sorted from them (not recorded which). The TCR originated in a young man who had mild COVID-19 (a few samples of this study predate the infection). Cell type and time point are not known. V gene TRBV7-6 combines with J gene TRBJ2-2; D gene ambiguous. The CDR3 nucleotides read TGTGCCAGCTCGAAAAAACCCACGAACACCGGGGAGCTGTTTTTT. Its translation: CASSKKPTNTGELFF.